The 6 T cell receptor beta chains listed next were all sequenced from one sample in a study of T cells in localized non-small cell lung cancer. Repertoires were generated with immunoSEQ multiplex PCR, while TCRdb's copy carries only in-frame clones and drops some. In the table there are tens of thousands of clones, over 75% of which are singletons. The specimen was peripheral blood, collected before any cancer treatment. The receptors derive from a male donor at least 60 years old with stage III squamous cell lung carcinoma.

The chain combines TRBV2 with TRBJ2-7; D may match TRBD1 or TRBD2 (7 bases each). This CDR3 region has 14 residues. CDR1 is SNHLY and CDR2 is FYNNEI in the germline V gene. V was clipped by 4 bases and J by 2 bases, with 12 bases between them. CDR3 protein: CASSAGGGPYEQYF. Here the CDR3 DNA reads TGTGCCAGCAGTGCAGGGGGGGGGCCCTACGAGCAGTACTTC.

This sequence joins TRBV21-1 and TRBJ2-7; the table's TRBD1 call for D was not verified on the DNA. TRBV21-1 is labeled a pseudogene. The CDR3 totals 16 residues. CDR3 sequence (DNA): TGTGCCAGCAGCAAAAACAGGGGTAAAATCCGCCACGAGCAGTACTTC. Protein: CASSKNRGKIRHEQYF.

The CDR3, as DNA: TGTGCCAGCAGCAATGAGGGGCCCGGGGAGCTGTTTTTT. It yields the protein CASSNEGPGELFF. V usage is TRBV7-9 and J usage is TRBJ2-2; either TRBD1 or TRBD2 may fit D (5 bases each). The CDR3 runs 13 residues. Trimming took 5 bases from V and 6 from J, leaving 10 bases between them. From germline, CDR1 is SEHNR and CDR2 FQNEAQ (reference sequence).

The rearrangement uses TRBV6-1 and TRBJ2-1; unclear D gene. The germline gives CDR1 MNHNS, CDR2 SASEGT. The V end lost 2 bases, the J end lost 11 bases, and 10 bases lay between the germline ends. There are 12 residues in the CDR3. The CDR3 protein is CASSENSWKQFF. The CDR3 DNA is TGTGCCAGCAGTGAAAACAGCTGGAAGCAGTTCTTC.

The V call is TRBV29-1, the J call TRBJ2-1, with 13 positions matching TRBD2. This CDR3 is built from 17 residues. CDR1 is SQVTM, CDR2 ANQGSEA, per germline. J gave up 8 bases and V 4 bases, and 14 bases lay outside the gene matches. CDR3 sequence (DNA): TGCAGCGTTGTCCCTTTGGGGACTAGCGGGACTGTCTATGAGCAGTTCTTC. Translation gives CSVVPLGTSGTVYEQFF.

This rearrangement joins TRBV6-5 to TRBJ1-1; D gene unclear. V lost 6 bases and J lost 0, with 11 bases in between. The CDR3 covers 14 residues. Germline V CDR1 and CDR2: MNHEY, SVGAGI. Here the CDR3 DNA reads TGTGCCAGCAGCGCCCGGCGGATGAACACTGAAGCTTTCTTT. It yields the protein CASSARRMNTEAFF.